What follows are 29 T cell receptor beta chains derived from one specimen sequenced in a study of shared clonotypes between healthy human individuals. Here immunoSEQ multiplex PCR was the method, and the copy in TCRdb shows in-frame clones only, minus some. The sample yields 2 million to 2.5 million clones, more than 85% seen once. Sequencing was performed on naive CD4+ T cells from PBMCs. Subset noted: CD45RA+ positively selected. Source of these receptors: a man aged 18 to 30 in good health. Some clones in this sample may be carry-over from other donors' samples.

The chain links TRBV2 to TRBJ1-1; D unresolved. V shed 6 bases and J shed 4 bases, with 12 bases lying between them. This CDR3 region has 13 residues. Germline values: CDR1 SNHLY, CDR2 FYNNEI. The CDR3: CASRRTEGTEAFF. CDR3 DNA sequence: TGTGCCAGCAGAAGAACAGAGGGCACTGAAGCTTTCTTT. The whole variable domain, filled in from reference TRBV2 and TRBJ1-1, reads EPEVTQTPSHQVTQMGQEVILRCVPISNHLYFYWYRQILGQKVEFLVSFYNNEISEKSEIFDDQFSVERPDGSNFTLKIRSTKLEDSAMYFCASRRTEGTEAFFGQGTRLTVV.

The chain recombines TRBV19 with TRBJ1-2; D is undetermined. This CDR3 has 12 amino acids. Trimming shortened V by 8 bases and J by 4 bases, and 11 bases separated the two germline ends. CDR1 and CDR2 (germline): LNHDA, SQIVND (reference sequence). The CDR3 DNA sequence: TGTGCCAGTGGCCCCAAGGGCTATGGCTACACCTTC. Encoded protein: CASGPKGYGYTF.

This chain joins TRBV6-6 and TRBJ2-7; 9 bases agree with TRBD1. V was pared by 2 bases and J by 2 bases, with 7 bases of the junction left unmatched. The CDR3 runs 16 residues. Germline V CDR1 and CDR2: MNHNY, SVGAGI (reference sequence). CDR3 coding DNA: TGTGCCAGCAGTTACCCCCGGGACAGGGCTACCTACGAGCAGTACTTC. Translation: CASSYPRDRATYEQYF.

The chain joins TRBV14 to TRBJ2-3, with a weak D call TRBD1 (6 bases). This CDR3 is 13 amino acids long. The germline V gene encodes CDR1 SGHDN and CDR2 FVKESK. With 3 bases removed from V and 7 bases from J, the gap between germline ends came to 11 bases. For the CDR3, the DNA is TGTGCCAGCAGCCAGGGACAAGCGTATACGCAGTATTTT. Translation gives CASSQGQAYTQYF.

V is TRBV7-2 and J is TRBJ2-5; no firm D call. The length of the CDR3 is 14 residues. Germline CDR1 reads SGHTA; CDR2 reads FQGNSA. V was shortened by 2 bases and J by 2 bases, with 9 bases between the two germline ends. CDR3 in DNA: TGTGCCAGCAGCTTAAGTTTTGCGCAAGAGACCCAGTACTTC. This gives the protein CASSLSFAQETQYF.

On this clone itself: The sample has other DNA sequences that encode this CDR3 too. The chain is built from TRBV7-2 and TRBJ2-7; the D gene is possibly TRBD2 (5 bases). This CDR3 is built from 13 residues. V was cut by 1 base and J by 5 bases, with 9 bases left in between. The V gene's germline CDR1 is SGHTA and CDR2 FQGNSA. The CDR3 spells CASSLVGRNEQYF. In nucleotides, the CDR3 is TGTGCCAGCAGCTTAGTTGGGAGAAACGAGCAGTACTTC.

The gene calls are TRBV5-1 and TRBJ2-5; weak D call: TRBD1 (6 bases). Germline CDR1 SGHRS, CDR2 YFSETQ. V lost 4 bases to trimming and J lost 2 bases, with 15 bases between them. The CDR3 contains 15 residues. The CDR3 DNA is TGCGCCAGCAGCATAGGGGGTGCCTTTCAAGAGACCCAGTACTTC. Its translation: CASSIGGAFQETQYF.

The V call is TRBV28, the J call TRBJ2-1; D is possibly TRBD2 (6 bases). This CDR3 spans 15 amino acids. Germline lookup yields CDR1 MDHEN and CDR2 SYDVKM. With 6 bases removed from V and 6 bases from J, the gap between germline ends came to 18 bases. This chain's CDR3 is CASRPTGTGVNEQFF. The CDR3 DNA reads TGTGCCAGCAGACCTACCGGGACGGGGGTCAATGAGCAGTTCTTC.

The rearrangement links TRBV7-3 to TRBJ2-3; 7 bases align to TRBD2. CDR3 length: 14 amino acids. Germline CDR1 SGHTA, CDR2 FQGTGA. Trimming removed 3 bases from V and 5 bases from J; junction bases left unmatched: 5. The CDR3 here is CASSLAGVGDTQYF. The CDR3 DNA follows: TGTGCCAGCAGCTTGGCGGGAGTGGGAGATACGCAGTATTTT. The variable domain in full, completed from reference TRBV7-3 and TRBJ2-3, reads GAGVSQTPSNKVTEKGKYVELRCDPISGHTALYWYRQSLGQGPEFLIYFQGTGAADDSGLPNDRFFAVRPEGSVSTLKIQRTERGDSAVYLCASSLAGVGDTQYFGPGTRLTVL.

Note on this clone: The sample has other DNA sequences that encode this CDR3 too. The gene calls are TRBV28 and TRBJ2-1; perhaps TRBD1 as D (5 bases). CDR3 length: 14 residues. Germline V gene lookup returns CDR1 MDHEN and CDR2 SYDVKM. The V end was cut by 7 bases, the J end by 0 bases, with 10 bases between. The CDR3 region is CASTRQGSYNEQFF. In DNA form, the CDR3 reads TGTGCCAGCACCAGGCAGGGCTCCTACAATGAGCAGTTCTTC.

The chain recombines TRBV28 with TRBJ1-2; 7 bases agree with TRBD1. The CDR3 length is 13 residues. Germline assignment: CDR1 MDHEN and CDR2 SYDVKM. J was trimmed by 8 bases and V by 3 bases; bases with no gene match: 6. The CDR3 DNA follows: TGTGCCAGCAGTTTGGCAACAGGGGAGGGCTACACCTTC. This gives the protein CASSLATGEGYTF.

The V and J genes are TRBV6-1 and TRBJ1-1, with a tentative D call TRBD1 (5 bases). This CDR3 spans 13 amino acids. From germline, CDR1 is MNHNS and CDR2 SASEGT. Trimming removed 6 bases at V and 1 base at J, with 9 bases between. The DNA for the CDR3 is TGTGCCAGCAGAAGGGGCCAGAACACTGAAGCTTTCTTT. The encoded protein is CASRRGQNTEAFF.

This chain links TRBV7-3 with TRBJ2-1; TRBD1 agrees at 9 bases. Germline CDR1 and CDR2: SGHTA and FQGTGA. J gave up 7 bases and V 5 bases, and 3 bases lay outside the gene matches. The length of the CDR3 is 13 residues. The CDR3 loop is CASSPGQGNEQFF. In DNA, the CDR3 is TGTGCCAGCAGCCCTGGACAGGGGAATGAGCAGTTCTTC.

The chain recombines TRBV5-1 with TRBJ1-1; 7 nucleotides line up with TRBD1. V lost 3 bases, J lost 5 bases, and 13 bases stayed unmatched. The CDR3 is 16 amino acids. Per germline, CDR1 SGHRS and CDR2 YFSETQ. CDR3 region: CASSSPQGLVGTEAFF. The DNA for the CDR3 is TGCGCCAGCAGCTCCCCACAGGGGTTGGTGGGTACTGAAGCTTTCTTT.

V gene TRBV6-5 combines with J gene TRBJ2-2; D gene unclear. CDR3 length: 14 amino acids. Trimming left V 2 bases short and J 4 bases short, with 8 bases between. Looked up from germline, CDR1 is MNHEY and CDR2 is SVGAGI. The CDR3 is CASSYVLGTGELFF. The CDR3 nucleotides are TGTGCCAGCAGTTACGTTCTGGGCACCGGGGAGCTGTTTTTT.

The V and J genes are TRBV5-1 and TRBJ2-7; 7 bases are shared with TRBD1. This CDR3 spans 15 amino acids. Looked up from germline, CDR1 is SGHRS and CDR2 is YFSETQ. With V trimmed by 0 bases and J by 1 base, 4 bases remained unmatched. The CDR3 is CASSLAPGQSYEQYF. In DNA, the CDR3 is TGCGCCAGCAGCTTGGCCCCGGGACAGTCCTACGAGCAGTACTTC.

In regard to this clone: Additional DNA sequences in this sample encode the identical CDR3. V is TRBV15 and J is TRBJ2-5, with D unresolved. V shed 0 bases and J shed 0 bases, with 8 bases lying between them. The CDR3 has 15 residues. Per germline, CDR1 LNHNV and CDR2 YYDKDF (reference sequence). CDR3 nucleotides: TGTGCCACCAGCAGAGATCGAGAGTACCAAGAGACCCAGTACTTC. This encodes CATSRDREYQETQYF.

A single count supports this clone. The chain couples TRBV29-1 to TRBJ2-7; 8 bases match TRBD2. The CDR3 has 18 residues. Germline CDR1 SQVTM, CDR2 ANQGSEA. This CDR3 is CSARGKRNSGASSYEQYF. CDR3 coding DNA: TGCAGTGCGCGAGGAAAGCGTAATAGCGGGGCTAGCTCCTACGAGCAGTACTTC.

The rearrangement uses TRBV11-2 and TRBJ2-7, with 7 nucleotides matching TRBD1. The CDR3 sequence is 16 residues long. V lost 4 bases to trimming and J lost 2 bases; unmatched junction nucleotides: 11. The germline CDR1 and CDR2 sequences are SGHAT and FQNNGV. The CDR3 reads CASSSLRGSWAYEQYF. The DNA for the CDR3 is TGTGCCAGCAGCTCCCTCAGGGGGAGTTGGGCCTACGAGCAGTACTTC.

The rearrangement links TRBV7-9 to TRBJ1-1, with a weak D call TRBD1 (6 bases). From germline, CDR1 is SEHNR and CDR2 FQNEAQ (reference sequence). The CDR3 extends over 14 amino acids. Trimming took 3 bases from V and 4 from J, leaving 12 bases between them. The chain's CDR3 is CASSLGHQSTEAFF. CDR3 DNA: TGTGCCAGCAGCTTGGGACACCAGAGCACTGAAGCTTTCTTT.

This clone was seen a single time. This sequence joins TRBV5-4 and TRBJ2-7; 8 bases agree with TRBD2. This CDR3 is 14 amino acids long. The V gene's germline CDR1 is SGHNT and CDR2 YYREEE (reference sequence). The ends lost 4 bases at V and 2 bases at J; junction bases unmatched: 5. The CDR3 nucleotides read TGTGCCAGCAGCCCGGGACTAGGGGCCTACGAGCAGTACTTC. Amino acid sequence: CASSPGLGAYEQYF.

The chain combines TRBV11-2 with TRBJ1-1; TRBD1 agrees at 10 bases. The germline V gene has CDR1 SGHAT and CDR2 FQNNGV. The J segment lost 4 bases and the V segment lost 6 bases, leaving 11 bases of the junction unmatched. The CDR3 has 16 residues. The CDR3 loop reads CASRLTSGTGATEAFF. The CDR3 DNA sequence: TGTGCCAGCAGACTCACGTCCGGGACAGGGGCCACTGAAGCTTTCTTT.

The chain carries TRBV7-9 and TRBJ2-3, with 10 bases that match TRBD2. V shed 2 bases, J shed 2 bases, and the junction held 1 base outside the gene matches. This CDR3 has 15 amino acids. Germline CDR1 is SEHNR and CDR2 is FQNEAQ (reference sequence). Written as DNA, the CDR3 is TGTGCCAGCAGCTTAAGCGGGAGGGCCACAGATACGCAGTATTTT. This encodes CASSLSGRATDTQYF.

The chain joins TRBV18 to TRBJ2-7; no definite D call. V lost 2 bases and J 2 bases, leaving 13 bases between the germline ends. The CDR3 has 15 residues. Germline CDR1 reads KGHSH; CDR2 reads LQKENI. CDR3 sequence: CASSPERRTTYEQYF. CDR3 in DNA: TGTGCCAGCTCACCAGAGAGGAGAACGACCTACGAGCAGTACTTC.

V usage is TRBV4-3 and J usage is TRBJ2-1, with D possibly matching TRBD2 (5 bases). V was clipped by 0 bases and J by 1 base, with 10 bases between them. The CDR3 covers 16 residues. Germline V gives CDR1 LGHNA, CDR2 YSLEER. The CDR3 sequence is CASSQEGGLSYNEQFF. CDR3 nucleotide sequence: TGCGCCAGCAGCCAAGAAGGTGGACTTTCCTACAATGAGCAGTTCTTC.

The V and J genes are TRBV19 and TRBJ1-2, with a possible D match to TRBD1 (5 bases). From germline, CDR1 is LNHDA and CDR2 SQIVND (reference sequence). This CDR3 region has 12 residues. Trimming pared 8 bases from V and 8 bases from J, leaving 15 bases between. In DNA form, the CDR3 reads TGTGCCAGTTCCCTGAATTGGGGCGGCTACACCTTC. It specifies CASSLNWGGYTF.

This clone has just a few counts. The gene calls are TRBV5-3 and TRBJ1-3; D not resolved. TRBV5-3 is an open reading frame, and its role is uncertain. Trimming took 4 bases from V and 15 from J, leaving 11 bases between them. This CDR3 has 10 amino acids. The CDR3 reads CARSIKTGYF. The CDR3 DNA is TGTGCCAGAAGCATAAAAACCGGATATTTT.

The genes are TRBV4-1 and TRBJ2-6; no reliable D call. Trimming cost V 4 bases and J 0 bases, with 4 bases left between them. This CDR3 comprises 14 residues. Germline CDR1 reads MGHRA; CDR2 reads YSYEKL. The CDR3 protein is CASSPNSGANVLTF. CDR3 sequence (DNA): TGCGCCAGCAGCCCCAACTCTGGGGCCAACGTCCTGACTTTC.

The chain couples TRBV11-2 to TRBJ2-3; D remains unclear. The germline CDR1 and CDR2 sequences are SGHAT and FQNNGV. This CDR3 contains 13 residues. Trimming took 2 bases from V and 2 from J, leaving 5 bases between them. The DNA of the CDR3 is TGTGCCAGCAGCTTACGCACCACAGATACGCAGTATTTT. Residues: CASSLRTTDTQYF.